This TCR beta chain emerged from a study of OX40 agonist ivuxolimab in advanced cancers. In the study overall: Three patients got partial responses; one had hepatocellular carcinoma and two had cutaneous melanoma.

Assay: immunoSEQ multiplex PCR; the TCRdb copy retains only in-frame clones and omits some. This sample has fewer than 70,000 clones, with roughly 90% found just once. V lost 4 bases and J 2 bases, leaving 15 bases between the germline ends. This CDR3 has 15 amino acids. CDR1 is SGHRS and CDR2 is YFSETQ in the germline V gene. Exclusion of a patient followed from autoimmune disease history or systemic immunosuppression. Samples of blood were obtained at baseline, on cycle 4 day 1, and on cycle 7 day 1. Source: CD4+ or CD8+ T cells sorted from blood, taken in a trial of the OX40 agonist ivuxolimab. The chain is built from TRBV5-1 and TRBJ1-1; maybe TRBD1 (5 bases). This receptor was taken from an adult with an advanced solid tumor such as melanoma, head and neck, liver or kidney cancer. CDR3 nucleotide sequence: TGCGCCAGCAGCCCAATGACAGAGACCAACACTGAAGCTTTCTTT. It codes for CASSPMTETNTEAFF.